This T cell receptor beta chain was captured in a study of memory CD4+ T cells and cytomegalovirus serostatus. Assay used: immunoSEQ multiplex PCR; TCRdb lists only in-frame clones, some missing. The repertoire holds about 64,000 clones, with approximately 77% as singletons. The sort gate was single viable CD3+CD4+CD8-CD45RO+ cells for memory CD4+ T cells. After thawing, CD4+ T cells were positively selected. Sequences were obtained from memory CD4+ T cells from blood. The clonotype was recovered from an adult in good health and CMV-seronegative.

The CDR3, as DNA: TGTGCCAGCAGTGTCGGATTCACAGATACGCAGTATTTT. It encodes CASSVGFTDTQYF. This chain joins TRBV5-6 and TRBJ2-3, with no clear D. The CDR3 is 13 residues long. CDR1 and CDR2 (germline): SGHDT, YYEEEE. Between the trimmed V and J ends, which lost 5 bases and 2 bases, there was a span of 9 bases.